A selection of T cell receptor beta chains follows, all from one sample in a study of cytomegalovirus exposure and HLA in healthy donors. Profiling relied on immunoSEQ multiplex PCR, and the TCRdb table lists in-frame clones only, not all of them. The table has about 83,000 clones, roughly 79% seen once; the top ten hold almost 6%. The specimen was PBMCs. The receptors derive from a man between 18 and 29 years old in good health and CMV-seropositive. Each CDR3 is given with its conserved first and last residue. The D gene is left open where the match is weak. Clone size is given for some rows only: seen once, a few or many times, or a class if the clone is expanded.

abundance: -; v_gene: TRBV6-1; j_gene: TRBJ2-7; d_gene: TRBD1; CDR3aa: CASRVRTGPSYEQYF
abundance: -; v_gene: TRBV5-1; j_gene: TRBJ2-3; d_gene: TRBD2; CDR3aa: CASSPTSGTQYF
abundance: -; v_gene: TRBV29-1; j_gene: TRBJ1-5; d_gene: -; CDR3aa: CSVSGLGGQPQHF
abundance: -; v_gene: TRBV9; j_gene: TRBJ2-1; d_gene: -; CDR3aa: CASSPWGGSEQFF
abundance: -; v_gene: TRBV15; j_gene: TRBJ2-5; d_gene: -; CDR3aa: CATSRDEGTETQYF
abundance: -; v_gene: TRBV5-1; j_gene: TRBJ1-2; d_gene: -; CDR3aa: CASSLTGPDYGYTF
abundance: few; v_gene: TRBV6-6; j_gene: TRBJ1-1; d_gene: -; CDR3aa: CASSSVNTEAFF
abundance: -; v_gene: TRBV14; j_gene: TRBJ2-3; d_gene: TRBD1; CDR3aa: CASSRGTGEGDTQYF
abundance: once; v_gene: TRBV2; j_gene: TRBJ2-7; d_gene: TRBD1; CDR3aa: CASSPGTVQYF
abundance: -; v_gene: TRBV10-3; j_gene: TRBJ1-1; d_gene: -; CDR3aa: CAIWDKKTEAFF
abundance: few; v_gene: TRBV6-5; j_gene: TRBJ1-2; d_gene: -; CDR3aa: CASSYALTAYYGYTF
abundance: -; v_gene: TRBV6-5; j_gene: TRBJ2-1; d_gene: -; CDR3aa: CASRPPGNYNEQFF
abundance: -; v_gene: TRBV6-4; j_gene: TRBJ2-1; d_gene: TRBD2; CDR3aa: CASSSQPGAGGPEQFF
abundance: -; v_gene: TRBV13; j_gene: TRBJ2-7; d_gene: TRBD1; CDR3aa: CASSLGQGTYEQYF
abundance: -; v_gene: TRBV9; j_gene: TRBJ2-2; d_gene: -; CDR3aa: CASSVFEGQNTGELFF
abundance: -; v_gene: TRBV20-1; j_gene: TRBJ1-1; d_gene: -; CDR3aa: CSARDGEAFF
abundance: -; v_gene: TRBV5-1; j_gene: TRBJ1-1; d_gene: TRBD1; CDR3aa: CASSPQTGVRNTEAFF
abundance: -; v_gene: TRBV5-1; j_gene: TRBJ1-1; d_gene: TRBD1; CDR3aa: CASSRRTGVNTEAFF
abundance: -; v_gene: TRBV4-1; j_gene: TRBJ2-7; d_gene: -; CDR3aa: CASSRELPQGYEQYF
abundance: -; v_gene: TRBV19; j_gene: TRBJ2-5; d_gene: -; CDR3aa: CASSFRGWETQYF
abundance: -; v_gene: TRBV20-1; j_gene: TRBJ1-4; d_gene: -; CDR3aa: CSAINEKLFF
abundance: -; v_gene: TRBV6-5; j_gene: TRBJ1-2; d_gene: -; CDR3aa: CASSQGPGNYGYTF
abundance: -; v_gene: TRBV5-4; j_gene: TRBJ2-5; d_gene: TRBD2; CDR3aa: CASSSGLAGQETQYF
abundance: -; v_gene: TRBV20-1; j_gene: TRBJ2-7; d_gene: TRBD2; CDR3aa: CSAPLAVEQYF
abundance: once; v_gene: TRBV6-5; j_gene: TRBJ2-7; d_gene: TRBD2; CDR3aa: CASSAGALSSYEQYF
abundance: -; v_gene: TRBV7-9; j_gene: TRBJ1-5; d_gene: -; CDR3aa: CASSHSNQPQHF
abundance: -; v_gene: TRBV5-1; j_gene: TRBJ2-1; d_gene: -; CDR3aa: CASSLGSGRNEQFF
abundance: -; v_gene: TRBV5-4; j_gene: TRBJ1-2; d_gene: TRBD1; CDR3aa: CASSLGGDRGYYGYTF
abundance: -; v_gene: TRBV7-2; j_gene: TRBJ1-5; d_gene: -; CDR3aa: CASSFERHSNQPQHF
abundance: -; v_gene: TRBV4-1; j_gene: TRBJ1-1; d_gene: -; CDR3aa: CASSQERGGGAFF
abundance: -; v_gene: TRBV28; j_gene: TRBJ2-6; d_gene: TRBD2; CDR3aa: CATSGILSGANVLTF
abundance: -; v_gene: TRBV28; j_gene: TRBJ2-7; d_gene: -; CDR3aa: CASRLPHSYEQYF
abundance: -; v_gene: TRBV4-1; j_gene: TRBJ2-2; d_gene: TRBD2; CDR3aa: CASSQGTFLKSGVNTGELFF
abundance: -; v_gene: TRBV19; j_gene: TRBJ2-1; d_gene: -; CDR3aa: CASSIRNEQFF
abundance: -; v_gene: TRBV6-5; j_gene: TRBJ1-1; d_gene: -; CDR3aa: CASSVWGAEAFF
abundance: -; v_gene: TRBV12-2; j_gene: TRBJ1-1; d_gene: -; CDR3aa: CASRFDRFEAFF
abundance: -; v_gene: TRBV7-9; j_gene: TRBJ2-3; d_gene: -; CDR3aa: CASSPRQYTDTQYF
abundance: -; v_gene: TRBV6-1; j_gene: TRBJ1-4; d_gene: -; CDR3aa: CASRSQGFEKLFF